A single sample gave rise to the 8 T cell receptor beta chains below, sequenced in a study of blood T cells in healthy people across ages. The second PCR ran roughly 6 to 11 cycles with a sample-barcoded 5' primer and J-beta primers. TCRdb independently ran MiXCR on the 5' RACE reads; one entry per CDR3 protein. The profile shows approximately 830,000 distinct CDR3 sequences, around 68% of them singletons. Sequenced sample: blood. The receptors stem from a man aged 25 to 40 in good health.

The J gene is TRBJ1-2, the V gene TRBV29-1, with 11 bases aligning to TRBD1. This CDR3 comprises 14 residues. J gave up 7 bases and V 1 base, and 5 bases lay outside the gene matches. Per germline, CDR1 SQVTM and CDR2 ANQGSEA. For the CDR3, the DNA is TGCAGCGTTGAAGCCGGACAGGGGGCTGGTGGCTACACCTTC. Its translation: CSVEAGQGAGGYTF.

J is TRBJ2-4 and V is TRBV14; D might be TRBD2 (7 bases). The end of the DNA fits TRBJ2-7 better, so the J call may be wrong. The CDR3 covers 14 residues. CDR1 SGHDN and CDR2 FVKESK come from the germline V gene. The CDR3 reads CASSEGRGYYEQYF. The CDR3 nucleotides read TGTGCCAGCAGCGAGGGGAGGGGGTACTACGAGCAGTACTTC.

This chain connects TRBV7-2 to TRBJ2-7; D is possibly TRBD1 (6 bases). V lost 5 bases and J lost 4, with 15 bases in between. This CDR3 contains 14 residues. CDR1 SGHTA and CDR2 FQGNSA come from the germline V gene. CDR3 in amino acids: CASSPAGQSYEQYF. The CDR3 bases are TGTGCCAGCAGCCCCGCCGGACAGTCATACGAGCAGTACTTC.

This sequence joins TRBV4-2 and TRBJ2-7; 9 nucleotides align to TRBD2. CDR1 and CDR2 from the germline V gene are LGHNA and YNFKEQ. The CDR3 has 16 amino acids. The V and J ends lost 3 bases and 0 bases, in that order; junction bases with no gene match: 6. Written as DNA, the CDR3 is TGTGCCAGCAGCCATAGGGCTAGCGGGAACTCCTACGAGCAGTACTTC. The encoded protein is CASSHRASGNSYEQYF.

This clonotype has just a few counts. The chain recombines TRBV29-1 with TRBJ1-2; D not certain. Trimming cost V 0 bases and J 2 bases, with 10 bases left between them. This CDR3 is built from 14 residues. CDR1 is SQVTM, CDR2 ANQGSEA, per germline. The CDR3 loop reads CSVEDRVTNYGYTF. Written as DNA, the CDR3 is TGCAGCGTTGAAGACAGAGTAACAAACTATGGCTACACCTTC.

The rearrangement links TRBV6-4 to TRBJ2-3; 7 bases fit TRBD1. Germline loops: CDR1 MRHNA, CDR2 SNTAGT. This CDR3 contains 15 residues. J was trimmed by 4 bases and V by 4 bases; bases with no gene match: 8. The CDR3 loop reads CASSVGDSGSDTQYF. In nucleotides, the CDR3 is TGTGCCAGCAGTGTTGGGGACAGCGGCTCAGATACGCAGTATTTT.

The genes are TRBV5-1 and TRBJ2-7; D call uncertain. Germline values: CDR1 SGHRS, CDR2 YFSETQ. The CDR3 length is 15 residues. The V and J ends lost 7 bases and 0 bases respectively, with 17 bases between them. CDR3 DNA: TGCGCCAGCCGGCCATACTCAGCCCTCTCCTACGAGCAGTACTTC. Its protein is CASRPYSALSYEQYF.

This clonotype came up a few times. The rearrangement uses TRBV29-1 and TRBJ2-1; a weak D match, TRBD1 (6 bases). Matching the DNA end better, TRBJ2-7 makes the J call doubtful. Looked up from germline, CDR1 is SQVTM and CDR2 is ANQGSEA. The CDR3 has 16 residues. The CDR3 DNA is TGCAGCGTTGAGGGATGGGACACTTATTCCTACAATGAGCAGTACTTC. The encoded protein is CSVEGWDTYSYNEQYF.